This passage covers 25 T cell receptor beta chains from one sample sequenced in a study of patients and donors after allogeneic stem cell transplantation. TCRdb fed the RT-PCR reads into MiXCR, producing one record per CDR3 protein. Among roughly 960,000 distinct CDR3 sequences listed, roughly 18% were seen once. Sequenced input: blood, either unsorted or a sorted T cell fraction (not recorded which). The receptor set was obtained from a human donor who was either an allogeneic HSCT recipient or a stem cell or donor lymphocyte infusion donor (not recorded which). It is not recorded whose cells these are; they may come from a transplant donor.

The chain carries TRBV12-3 or TRBV12-4 and TRBJ2-1; perhaps TRBD2 as D (6 bases). This CDR3 is built from 16 residues. V was shortened by 0 bases and J by 9 bases, with 18 bases between the two germline ends. This CDR3 reads CASSLALAGRYCEQFF. CDR3 sequence (DNA): TGTGCCAGCAGTTTAGCGCTGGCGGGGCGATATTGTGAGCAGTTCTTC.

V is TRBV11-2 and J is TRBJ2-2; D is possibly TRBD1 (6 bases). The CDR3 contains 18 residues. The germline V gene encodes CDR1 SGHAT and CDR2 FQNNGV. V was clipped by 0 bases and J by 0 bases, with 14 bases between them. CDR3 nucleotide sequence: TGTGCCAGCAGCTTAGATCGAAGGACAGAGACGAACACCGGGGAGCTGTTTTTT. Protein: CASSLDRRTETNTGELFF.

This clonotype has just a few counts. The gene calls are TRBV30 and TRBJ1-1; 7 bases are a match to TRBD1. CDR1 and CDR2 from the germline V gene are GTSNPN and SVGIG (reference sequence). Trimming took 3 bases from V and 4 from J; bases not matched to a gene: 8. The CDR3 has 14 amino acids. CDR3 protein: CAWRDRNAGTEAFF. The CDR3, as DNA: TGTGCCTGGAGGGACAGGAACGCGGGCACTGAAGCTTTCTTT.

This clonotype was detected many times. The rearrangement joins TRBV29-1 to TRBJ1-1; 7 bases are shared with TRBD1. Germline V gene sequence: CDR1 SQVTM, CDR2 ANQGSEA. CDR3 size: 13 residues. The ends lost 6 bases at V and 1 base at J; junction bases unmatched: 5. CDR3 nucleotide sequence: TGCAGCGTGGCCGGGACAGCGAACACTGAAGCTTTCTTT. Translated: CSVAGTANTEAFF.

The chain recombines TRBV5-5 with TRBJ2-2, with unresolved D. With 2 bases removed from V and 6 bases from J, the gap between germline ends came to 8 bases. The CDR3 is 13 residues long. The germline gives CDR1 SGHKS, CDR2 YYEKEE (reference sequence). The CDR3 sequence: CASSFSPAGELFF. CDR3 sequence (DNA): TGTGCCAGCAGCTTCTCACCGGCCGGGGAGCTGTTTTTT.

V gene TRBV11-3 combines with J gene TRBJ2-1, with D tentatively TRBD1 or TRBD2 (6 bases each). Germline CDR1 and CDR2: SGHNT and YENEEA. The CDR3 is made up of 17 amino acids. Trimming removed 4 bases from V and 0 bases from J, with 16 bases in between. CDR3: CASSSSIGGSSYNEQFF. CDR3 in DNA: TGTGCCAGCAGCTCGTCAATAGGGGGGAGCTCCTACAATGAGCAGTTCTTC.

The sample holds a few counts of this clonotype. CDR3 sequence: CSAPTGSGNTIYF. The DNA for the CDR3 is TGCAGTGCTCCGACGGGCTCTGGAAACACCATATATTTT. The V call is TRBV20-1, the J call TRBJ1-3; the D is unclear. This CDR3 region has 13 residues. CDR1 is DFQATT, CDR2 SNEGSKA, per germline (reference sequence). Trimming pared 5 bases from V and 0 bases from J, leaving 8 bases between.

Only a few counts were recorded for this clonotype. The V and J genes are TRBV4-3 and TRBJ1-4, with D possibly TRBD1 on 5 matching bases. V lost 0 bases and J lost 10, with 24 bases in between. CDR1 is LGHNA and CDR2 is YSLEER in the germline V gene. The CDR3 contains 18 residues. The CDR3 reads CASSQESPGAGNFGKLFF. DNA for the CDR3: TGCGCCAGCAGCCAAGAATCCCCCGGGGCAGGGAATTTCGGAAAACTGTTTTTT.

This chain joins TRBV7-3 and TRBJ2-1, with TRBD2 as a possible D gene (6 bases). Germline CDR1 SGHTA, CDR2 FQGTGA. Deletions cut 1 base from V and 8 bases from J, with 12 bases between. The CDR3 contains 14 residues. The CDR3 loop reads CASSLIGSGDEQFF. The CDR3 coding sequence is TGTGCCAGCAGCTTAATAGGCTCGGGGGATGAGCAGTTCTTC.

The chain combines TRBV3-1 with TRBJ2-2, with D perhaps being TRBD1 or TRBD2 (5 bases each). Germline V gene lookup returns CDR1 LGHDT and CDR2 YNNKEL (reference sequence). V lost 4 bases to trimming and J lost 2 bases, with 11 bases between them. The CDR3 is made up of 15 amino acids. The CDR3 spells CASSPWDQNTGELFF. The CDR3 DNA follows: TGTGCCAGCAGCCCGTGGGACCAAAACACCGGGGAGCTGTTTTTT.

This clonotype was seen only a few times. The chain employs TRBV3-1 and TRBJ1-1; the D is unclear. Looked up from germline, CDR1 is LGHDT and CDR2 is YNNKEL (reference sequence). This CDR3 spans 13 amino acids. Trimming pared 0 bases from V and 7 bases from J, leaving 9 bases between. CDR3 sequence: CASSQDVEDEAFF. CDR3 in DNA: TGTGCCAGCAGCCAAGATGTGGAGGATGAAGCTTTCTTT.

This clonotype was counted a few times. Its ends do not fully match the called genes, so a read error is possible. This sequence joins TRBV18 and TRBJ2-3; 9 bases line up with TRBD2. CDR1 is KGHSH and CDR2 is LQKENI in the germline V gene. The CDR3 consists of 16 residues. The CDR3 DNA sequence: TGTGCCAGCTCCCCACGACTAGCGGCCAGCACAGATACGCAGTATTTT. Encoded protein: CASSPRLAASTDTQYF.

This clonotype was counted a few times. The V and J genes are TRBV20-1 and TRBJ1-2; 9 positions agree with TRBD1. In germline, CDR1 is DFQATT, CDR2 SNEGSKA (reference sequence). The CDR3 covers 13 residues. Unmatched junction bases numbered 7, after V lost 6 bases and J lost 5 bases. The CDR3 spells CSAPDRGTYGYTF. Written as DNA, the CDR3 is TGCAGTGCCCCGGACAGGGGAACTTATGGCTACACCTTC.

Ten or more counts support this clonotype. The chain uses TRBV5-1 and TRBJ2-1, with a tentative D call TRBD2 (5 bases). CDR1 is SGHRS, CDR2 YFSETQ, per germline. The CDR3 runs to 15 residues. Trimming took 0 bases from V and 4 from J, leaving 11 bases between them. As DNA, the CDR3 is TGCGCCAGCAGCTTGGAGGGAGAATCGTACAATGAGCAGTTCTTC. As protein: CASSLEGESYNEQFF.

This clonotype was observed a handful of times. The chain has TRBV20-1 and TRBJ2-2; TRBD1 matches at 8 bases. Germline lookup yields CDR1 DFQATT and CDR2 SNEGSKA (reference sequence). The CDR3 consists of 15 residues. The J segment lost 8 bases and the V segment lost 1 base, leaving 9 bases of the junction unmatched. CDR3 coding DNA: TGCAGTGCTAGAGGCACCAGGGGGCGGGGAGGGGAGCTGTTTTTT. Encoded protein: CSARGTRGRGGELFF.

The rearrangement uses TRBV15 and TRBJ2-1; 11 positions match TRBD2. The CDR3 extends over 15 amino acids. Trimming took 0 bases from V and 8 from J; bases not matched to a gene: 3. Germline V gene data show CDR1 as LNHNV and CDR2 as YYDKDF (reference sequence). CDR3: CATSRDRTSGYEQFF. The DNA for the CDR3 is TGTGCCACCAGCAGAGATCGGACTAGCGGGTATGAGCAGTTCTTC.

This clonotype was recorded at least ten times. The chain's CDR3 is CASSFGLMPPDGYNEQFF. In nucleotides, the CDR3 is TGCGCCAGCAGCTTTGGGCTGATGCCGCCGGATGGATACAATGAGCAGTTCTTC. The chain carries TRBV5-1 and TRBJ2-1; D unclear. The CDR3 totals 18 residues. The V and J ends lost 2 bases and 4 bases respectively, with 22 bases between them. Germline V lookup: CDR1 SGHRS, CDR2 YFSETQ.

The chain uses TRBV4-3 and TRBJ2-7; D may correspond to TRBD1 or TRBD2 (5 bases each). Germline-derived CDR1 and CDR2 are LGHNA and YSLEER. The V end was cut by 1 base, the J end by 2 bases, with 18 bases between. The CDR3 is 17 residues long. The CDR3 protein is CASSQAGKSQGPYEQYF. CDR3 coding DNA: TGCGCCAGCAGCCAAGCGGGTAAATCGCAGGGACCCTACGAGCAGTACTTC.

Note on this clonotype: The junction does not match germline at one end; this may be a read error. The chain recombines TRBV7-3 with TRBJ2-2; weak D call: TRBD1 (6 bases). CDR1 is SGHTA and CDR2 is FQGTGA in the germline V gene. CDR3 length: 16 residues. The CDR3 DNA follows: TGTGCCAGCAGCTCTGACAGGATAGGGAACACCGGGGAGCTGGTTTTT. Protein product: CASSSDRIGNTGELVF.

This clonotype appeared a few times. V and J are TRBV12-3 or TRBV12-4 and TRBJ1-2; no definite D call. The CDR3 runs to 13 residues. Trimming left V 3 bases short and J 7 bases short, with 12 bases between. This CDR3 is CASSFKRSAGYTF. The CDR3 nucleotides read TGTGCCAGCAGTTTTAAACGGTCTGCTGGCTACACCTTC.

The genes are TRBV11-2 and TRBJ2-1; TRBD2 might be the D (6 bases). With 2 bases removed from V and 4 bases from J, the gap between germline ends came to 15 bases. This CDR3 is built from 16 residues. Germline V gives CDR1 SGHAT, CDR2 FQNNGV. DNA for the CDR3: TGTGCCAGCAGCTTATTGTCGGGACTGGGTTACAATGAGCAGTTCTTC. This translates into CASSLLSGLGYNEQFF.

The V gene is TRBV6-5, the J gene TRBJ2-7; 7 positions match TRBD2. CDR1 and CDR2 (germline): MNHEY, SVGAGI. V lost 0 bases, J lost 0 bases, and 5 bases stayed unmatched. The CDR3 runs 16 residues. The CDR3 coding sequence is TGTGCCAGCAGTTACTCGGCTAGCGGCAGCTCCTACGAGCAGTACTTC. Its protein is CASSYSASGSSYEQYF.

This clonotype was seen a handful of times. The chain carries TRBV29-1 and TRBJ2-3; 9 bases map to TRBD2. The CDR3 totals 16 residues. Looked up from germline, CDR1 is SQVTM and CDR2 is ANQGSEA. J lost 1 base, V lost 4 bases, and 9 bases had no gene match. The CDR3 is CSVGRGTSTGTDTQYF. CDR3 coding DNA: TGCAGCGTTGGGCGCGGGACTAGCACCGGCACAGATACGCAGTATTTT.

This clonotype was seen a handful of times. The chain is built from TRBV3-1 and TRBJ2-3; 7 bases fit TRBD2. J was trimmed by 5 bases and V by 0 bases; bases with no gene match: 11. The germline V gene has CDR1 LGHDT and CDR2 YNNKEL (reference sequence). CDR3 length: 17 amino acids. The CDR3 loop reads CASSQEGLAEVVDTQYF. The DNA for the CDR3 is TGTGCCAGCAGCCAAGAAGGCCTAGCGGAGGTGGTAGATACGCAGTATTTT.

The chain recombines TRBV20-1 with TRBJ2-1; D perhaps matches TRBD1 (5 bases). The CDR3 contains 12 residues. Between the trimmed V and J ends, which lost 7 bases and 7 bases, there was a span of 14 bases. Germline-derived CDR1 and CDR2 are DFQATT and SNEGSKA (reference sequence). CDR3 sequence (DNA): TGCAGTGGTCAGGGCTCTTTTAATGAGCAGTTCTTC. This encodes CSGQGSFNEQFF.